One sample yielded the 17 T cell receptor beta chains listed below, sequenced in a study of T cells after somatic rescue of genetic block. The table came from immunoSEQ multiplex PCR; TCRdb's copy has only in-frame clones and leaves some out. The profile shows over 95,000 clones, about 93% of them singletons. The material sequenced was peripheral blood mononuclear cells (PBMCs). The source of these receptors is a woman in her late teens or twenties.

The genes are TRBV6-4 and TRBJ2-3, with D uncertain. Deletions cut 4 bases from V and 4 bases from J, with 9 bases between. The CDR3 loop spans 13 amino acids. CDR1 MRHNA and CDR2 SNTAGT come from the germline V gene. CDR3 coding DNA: TGTGCCAGCAGTGCGGATTTTGCAGATACGCAGTATTTT. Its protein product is CASSADFADTQYF.

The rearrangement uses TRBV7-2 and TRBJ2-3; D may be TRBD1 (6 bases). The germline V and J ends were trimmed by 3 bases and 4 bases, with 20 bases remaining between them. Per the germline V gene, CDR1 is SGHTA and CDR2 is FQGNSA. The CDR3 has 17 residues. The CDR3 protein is CASSFPRGNQVADTQYF. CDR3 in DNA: TGTGCCAGCAGCTTCCCCAGGGGAAATCAGGTTGCAGATACGCAGTATTTT.

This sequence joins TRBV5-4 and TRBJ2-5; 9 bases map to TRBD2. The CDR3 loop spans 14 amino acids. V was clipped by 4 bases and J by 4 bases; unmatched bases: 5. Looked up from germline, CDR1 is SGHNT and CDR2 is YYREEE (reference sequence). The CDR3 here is CASSPGRGGETQYF. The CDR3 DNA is TGTGCCAGCAGCCCGGGGCGGGGGGGAGAGACCCAGTACTTC.

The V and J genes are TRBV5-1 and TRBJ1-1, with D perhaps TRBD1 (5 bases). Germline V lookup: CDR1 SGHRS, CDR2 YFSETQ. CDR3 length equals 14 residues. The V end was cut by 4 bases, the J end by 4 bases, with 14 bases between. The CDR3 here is CASSLQGMGTEAFF. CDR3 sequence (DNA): TGCGCCAGCAGCCTCCAGGGAATGGGCACTGAAGCTTTCTTT.

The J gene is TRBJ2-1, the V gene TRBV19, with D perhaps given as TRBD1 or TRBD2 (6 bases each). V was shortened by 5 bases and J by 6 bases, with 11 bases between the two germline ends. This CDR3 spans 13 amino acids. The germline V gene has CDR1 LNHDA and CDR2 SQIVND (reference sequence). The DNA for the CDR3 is TGTGCCAGTAGTTCGGGGGCCACCAATGAGCAGTTCTTC. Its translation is CASSSGATNEQFF. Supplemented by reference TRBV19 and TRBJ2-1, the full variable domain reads DGGITQSPKYLFRKEGQNVTLSCEQNLNHDAMYWYRQDPGQGLRLIYYSQIVNDFQKGDIAEGYSVSREKKESFPLTVTSAQKNPTAFYLCASSSGATNEQFFGPGTRLTVL.

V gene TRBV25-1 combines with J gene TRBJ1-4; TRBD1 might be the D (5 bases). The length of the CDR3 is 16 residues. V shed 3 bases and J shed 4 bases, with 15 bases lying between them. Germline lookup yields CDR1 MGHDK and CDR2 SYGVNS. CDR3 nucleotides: TGTGCCAGCAGTGACCCCTCGAGGGACGGTAATGAAAAACTGTTTTTT. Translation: CASSDPSRDGNEKLFF.

The CDR3 spells CASSAYRVTNFEQYF. The CDR3 DNA reads as TGTGCCAGCAGTGCTTACAGGGTTACTAACTTCGAGCAGTACTTC. This chain connects TRBV28 to TRBJ2-7; perhaps TRBD1 as D (6 bases). This CDR3 spans 15 amino acids. The V end was cut by 5 bases, the J end by 6 bases, with 20 bases between. From germline, CDR1 is MDHEN and CDR2 SYDVKM.

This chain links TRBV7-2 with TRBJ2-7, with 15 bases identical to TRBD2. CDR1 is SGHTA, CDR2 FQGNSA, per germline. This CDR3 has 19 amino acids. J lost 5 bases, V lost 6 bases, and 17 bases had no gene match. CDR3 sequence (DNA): TGTGCCAGCAGACTCTCCACGGGACTAGCGGGGGGAGCCGTCCACGAGCAGTACTTC. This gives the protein CASRLSTGLAGGAVHEQYF.

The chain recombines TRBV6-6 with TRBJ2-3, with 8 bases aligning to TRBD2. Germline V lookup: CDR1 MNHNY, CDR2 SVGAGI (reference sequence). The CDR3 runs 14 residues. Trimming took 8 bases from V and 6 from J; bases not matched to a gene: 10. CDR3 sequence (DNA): TGTGCCAGCGGCGAGCGGGGGTCCTGGGATACGCAGTATTTT. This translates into CASGERGSWDTQYF.

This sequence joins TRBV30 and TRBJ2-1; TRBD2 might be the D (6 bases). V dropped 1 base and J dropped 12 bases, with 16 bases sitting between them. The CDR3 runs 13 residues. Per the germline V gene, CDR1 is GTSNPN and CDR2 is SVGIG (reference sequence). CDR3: CAWSDGGKVSQFF. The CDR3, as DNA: TGTGCCTGGAGTGACGGAGGGAAAGTCTCGCAGTTCTTC.

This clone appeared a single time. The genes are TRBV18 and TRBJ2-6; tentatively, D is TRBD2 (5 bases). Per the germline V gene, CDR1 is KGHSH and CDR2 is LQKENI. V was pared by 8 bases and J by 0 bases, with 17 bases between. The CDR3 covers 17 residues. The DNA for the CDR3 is TGTGCCAGCACCTCTACCGGGGTGAGCTCTGGGGCCAACGTCCTGACTTTC. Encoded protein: CASTSTGVSSGANVLTF.

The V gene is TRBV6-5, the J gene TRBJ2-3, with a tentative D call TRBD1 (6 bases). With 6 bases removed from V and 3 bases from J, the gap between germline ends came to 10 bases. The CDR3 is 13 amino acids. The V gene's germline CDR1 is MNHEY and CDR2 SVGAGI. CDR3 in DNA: TGTGCCAGCAGAGAACAGGGAACAGATACGCAGTATTTT. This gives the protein CASREQGTDTQYF.

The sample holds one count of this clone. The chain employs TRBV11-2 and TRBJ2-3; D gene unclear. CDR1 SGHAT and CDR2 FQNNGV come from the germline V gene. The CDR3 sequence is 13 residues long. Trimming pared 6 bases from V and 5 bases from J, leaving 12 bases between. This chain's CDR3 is CASSLAYKDTQYF. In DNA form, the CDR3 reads TGTGCCAGCAGTCTGGCATACAAAGATACGCAGTATTTT.

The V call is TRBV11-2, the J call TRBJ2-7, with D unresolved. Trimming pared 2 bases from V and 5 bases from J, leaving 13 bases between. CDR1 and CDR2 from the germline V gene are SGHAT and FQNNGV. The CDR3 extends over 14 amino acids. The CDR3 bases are TGTGCCAGCAGCTTACTCGTGGGTTCCCACGAGCAGTACTTC. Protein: CASSLLVGSHEQYF.

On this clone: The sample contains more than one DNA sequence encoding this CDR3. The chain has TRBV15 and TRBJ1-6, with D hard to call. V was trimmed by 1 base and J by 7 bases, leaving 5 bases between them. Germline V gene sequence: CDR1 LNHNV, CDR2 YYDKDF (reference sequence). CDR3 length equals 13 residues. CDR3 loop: CATSRGRNSPLHF. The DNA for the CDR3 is TGTGCCACCAGCAGAGGACGGAATTCACCCCTCCACTTT.

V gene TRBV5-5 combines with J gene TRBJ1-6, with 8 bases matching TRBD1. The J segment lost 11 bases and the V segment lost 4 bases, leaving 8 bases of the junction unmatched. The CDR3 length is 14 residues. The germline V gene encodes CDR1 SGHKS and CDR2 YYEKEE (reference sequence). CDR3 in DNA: TGTGCCAGCAGCCTTAGACAGGGGCAGGCACCCCTCCACTTT. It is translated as CASSLRQGQAPLHF.

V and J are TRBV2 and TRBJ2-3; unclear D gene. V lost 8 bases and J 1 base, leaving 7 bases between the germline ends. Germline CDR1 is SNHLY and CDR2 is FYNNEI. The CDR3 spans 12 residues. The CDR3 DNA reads TGTGCCAGCGACACCCGCACAGATACGCAGTATTTT. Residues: CASDTRTDTQYF. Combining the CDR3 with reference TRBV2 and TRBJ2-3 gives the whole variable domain EPEVTQTPSHQVTQMGQEVILRCVPISNHLYFYWYRQILGQKVEFLVSFYNNEISEKSEIFDDQFSVERPDGSNFTLKIRSTKLEDSAMYFCASDTRTDTQYFGPGTRLTVL.